These 10 T cell receptor beta chains came from one sample sequenced in a study of blood T cell repertoires in COVID-19. Sequenced by immunoSEQ multiplex PCR; TCRdb stores in-frame clones only, minus some. The sample records 200,000 to 250,000 clones, around four fifths being singletons. Sequenced sample: peripheral blood. These receptors were taken from a man aged 45 to 65 with active or convalescent COVID-19.

The V and J genes are TRBV7-8 and TRBJ2-7; D is possibly TRBD1 (5 bases). V gave up 5 bases and J gave up 3 bases, with 17 bases separating them. Germline CDR1 is SGHVS and CDR2 is FQNEAQ. CDR3 length: 15 residues. CDR3 DNA: TGTGCCAGCAGCCCCCAAGGGGATTTAGACTACGAGCAGTACTTC. This sequence encodes CASSPQGDLDYEQYF.

The CDR3 region is CASSRQGFGNTIYF. The DNA of the CDR3 is TGTGCCAGCAGCAGACAGGGGTTTGGAAACACCATATATTTT. The chain couples TRBV7-2 to TRBJ1-3; 8 nucleotides align to TRBD1. The ends lost 5 bases at V and 3 bases at J; junction bases unmatched: 3. Germline CDR1 SGHTA, CDR2 FQGNSA. This CDR3 region has 14 residues.

CDR3 nucleotide sequence: TGTGCCAGCAGTGAATTGACAGGGGGGGACACTGAAGCTTTCTTT. This translates into CASSELTGGDTEAFF. This chain joins TRBV25-1 and TRBJ1-1, with 9 bases aligning to TRBD1. Germline lookup yields CDR1 MGHDK and CDR2 SYGVNS. V dropped 1 base and J dropped 3; count of bases not matched to a gene: 3. This CDR3 contains 15 residues.

This chain's CDR3 is CASSHGLGAEAFF. The CDR3, as DNA: TGTGCCAGCAGCCATGGGCTAGGGGCTGAAGCTTTCTTT. V and J are TRBV16 and TRBJ1-1; a possible D gene is TRBD1 (5 bases). The germline gives CDR1 KGHSY, CDR2 FQNENV. There are 13 residues in the CDR3. V was shortened by 3 bases and J by 6 bases, with 11 bases between the two germline ends.

The chain couples TRBV6-4 to TRBJ2-2; no reliable D call. V was cut by 6 bases and J by 4 bases, with 12 bases left in between. This CDR3 has 14 amino acids. CDR1 MRHNA and CDR2 SNTAGT come from the germline V gene. The CDR3 DNA follows: TGTGCCAGCAGCGCCTATGCTGGCACCGGGGAGCTGTTTTTT. Residues: CASSAYAGTGELFF.

The sample holds a few counts of this clone. This chain links TRBV15 with TRBJ1-2, with 7 bases identical to TRBD1. V was pared by 0 bases and J by 7 bases, with 11 bases of the junction left unmatched. This CDR3 region has 16 residues. Germline V gene lookup returns CDR1 LNHNV and CDR2 YYDKDF (reference sequence). As DNA, the CDR3 is TGTGCCACCAGCAGAGATCGAGCGTCAGGGGGTTTTGGCTACACCTTC. Translated, it gives CATSRDRASGGFGYTF.

The rearrangement links TRBV24-1 to TRBJ1-2; 8 bases agree with TRBD1. The CDR3 covers 15 residues. Germline V CDR1 and CDR2: KGHDR, SFDVKD. Trimming at V came to 3 bases and at J to 2 bases, leaving 4 bases not matched to a gene. As DNA, the CDR3 is TGTGCCACCAGTGATCCCGGACAGGGAAACTATGGCTACACCTTC. This sequence encodes CATSDPGQGNYGYTF.

The V call is TRBV19, the J call TRBJ2-1; 10 nucleotides align to TRBD2. There are 17 residues in the CDR3. CDR1 is LNHDA, CDR2 SQIVND, per germline (reference sequence). With V trimmed by 5 bases and J by 4 bases, 11 bases remained unmatched. The CDR3 sequence is CASSPSPLAGVYNEQFF. As DNA, the CDR3 is TGTGCCAGTAGTCCTTCCCCGCTAGCGGGGGTATACAATGAGCAGTTCTTC.

This chain uses TRBV18 with TRBJ2-7, with 10 bases that match TRBD1. CDR1 and CDR2 (germline): KGHSH, LQKENI. The CDR3 covers 15 residues. The trim removed 3 bases at V and 4 bases at J, leaving 6 bases unmatched. CDR3 sequence: CASSPMDRGIYEQYF. The CDR3 DNA reads TGTGCCAGCTCACCGATGGACAGGGGGATTTACGAGCAGTACTTC.

The chain is built from TRBV6-5 and TRBJ1-2; D not certain. The CDR3 sequence is 11 residues long. Germline CDR1 is MNHEY and CDR2 is SVGAGI. Trimming took 6 bases from V and 5 from J, leaving 7 bases between them. The CDR3 reads CASSDLYGYTF. As DNA, the CDR3 is TGTGCCAGCAGCGATCTATATGGCTACACCTTC.